These 26 T cell receptor beta chains were sequenced from one sample in a study of Ad26.COV2.S vaccination and SARS-CoV-2 variants. The treatment was: about 20 received Ad26.COV2.S at low or high dose, single or two shots; a few received placebo; per-sample allocation not given. Repertoires come from day 63 after the first vaccine or placebo injection. Produced via immunoSEQ multiplex PCR; TCRdb's table is partial and in-frame only. This repertoire shows about 280,000 clones, 87% found once; its top ten account for around 3.5%. This sample comprised peripheral blood, obtained in a trial of Ad26.COV2.S vaccine versus placebo. Source of these receptors: a person aged 18-60 years who received the Ad26.COV2.S COVID-19 vaccine or a placebo.

The chain carries TRBV30 and TRBJ1-1; D ambiguous. The CDR3 has 11 amino acids. Per the germline V gene, CDR1 is GTSNPN and CDR2 is SVGIG (reference sequence). V was pared by 4 bases and J by 1 base, with 4 bases between. In DNA form, the CDR3 reads TGTGCCTGGAACAAGAACACTGAAGCTTTCTTT. Translating gives CAWNKNTEAFF.

The V call is TRBV18, the J call TRBJ2-7, with D possibly called TRBD1 or TRBD2 (5 bases each). From germline, CDR1 is KGHSH and CDR2 LQKENI. This CDR3 spans 14 amino acids. With 3 bases removed from V and 3 bases from J, the gap between germline ends came to 12 bases. This CDR3 reads CASSPGTALYEQYF. As DNA, the CDR3 is TGTGCCAGCTCACCCGGGACGGCCCTCTACGAGCAGTACTTC. The full variable domain, in which reference TRBV18 and TRBJ2-7 provide the parts outside the CDR3, is NAGVMQNPRHLVRRRGQEARLRCSPMKGHSHVYWYRQLPEEGLKFMVYLQKENIIDESGMPKERFSAEFPKEGPSILRIQQVVRGDSAAYFCASSPGTALYEQYFGPGTRLTVT.

The chain combines TRBV7-2 with TRBJ2-7; perhaps D is TRBD1 or TRBD2 (5 bases each). Deletions cut 6 bases from V and 7 bases from J, with 19 bases between. The CDR3 loop spans 14 amino acids. From germline, CDR1 is SGHTA and CDR2 FQGNSA. DNA for the CDR3: TGTGCCAGCAGTTCCGGGACCACCACTTGGGAGCAGTACTTC. Translated, it gives CASSSGTTTWEQYF.

The chain combines TRBV18 with TRBJ1-2; D is perhaps TRBD1 (6 bases). V gave up 5 bases and J gave up 4 bases, with 17 bases separating them. The CDR3 loop spans 15 amino acids. CDR1 KGHSH and CDR2 LQKENI come from the germline V gene. CDR3 amino acids: CASSSQGGLSYGYTF. CDR3 DNA sequence: TGTGCCAGCTCATCCCAAGGGGGTTTGAGCTATGGCTACACCTTC.

The chain carries TRBV5-1 and TRBJ2-3; D gene ambiguous. This CDR3 has 12 residues. Trimming stripped 5 bases from V and 6 bases from J, with 10 bases between. The germline V gene has CDR1 SGHRS and CDR2 YFSETQ. The DNA for the CDR3 is TGCGCCAGCAGTCAGACGGCCGATACGCAGTATTTT. Its translation: CASSQTADTQYF.

J is TRBJ1-1 and V is TRBV30, with TRBD1 matching 7 bases. CDR3 length: 15 amino acids. Trimming at V came to 0 bases and at J to 3 bases, leaving 7 bases not matched to a gene. In germline, CDR1 is GTSNPN, CDR2 SVGIG (reference sequence). The CDR3: CAWSVVDRRDTEAFF. CDR3 DNA sequence: TGTGCCTGGAGTGTAGTGGACAGGAGGGACACTGAAGCTTTCTTT. Full variable domain (outside the CDR3, taken from reference TRBV30 and TRBJ1-1): SQTIHQWPATLVQPVGSPLSLECTVEGTSNPNLYWYRQAAGRGLQLLFYSVGIGQISSEVPQNLSASRPQDRQFILSSKKLLLSDSGFYLCAWSVVDRRDTEAFFGQGTRLTVV.

The V call is TRBV23-1, the J call TRBJ1-1; perhaps TRBD1 as D (5 bases). TRBV23-1 is treated as an ORF (open reading frame) with a function not yet certain. With 0 bases removed from V and 0 bases from J, the gap between germline ends came to 23 bases. The CDR3 runs 20 residues. CDR3 region: CASSQSGPRVGPTLNTEAFF. The CDR3 region has the DNA TGCGCCAGCAGTCAATCAGGCCCTCGTGTGGGGCCTACCTTGAACACTGAAGCTTTCTTT.

V is TRBV9 and J is TRBJ1-1; D is unresolved. CDR1 and CDR2 from the germline V gene are SGDLS and YYNGEE. This CDR3 has 11 residues. Trimming left V 4 bases short and J 10 bases short, with 11 bases between. CDR3 amino acids: CASSREGVAFF. The DNA of the CDR3 is TGTGCCAGCAGCCGGGAGGGCGTAGCTTTCTTT. Together with reference TRBV9 and TRBJ1-1, the CDR3 gives the full variable domain: DSGVTQTPKHLITATGQRVTLRCSPRSGDLSVYWYQQSLDQGLQFLIQYYNGEERAKGNILERFSAQQFPDLHSELNLSSLELGDSALYFCASSREGVAFFGQGTRLTVV.

J is TRBJ2-5 and V is TRBV27; the D is unclear. Judging by the DNA end, TRBJ2-7 fits better; the J call may be wrong. Germline CDR1 and CDR2: MNHEY and SMNVEV (reference sequence). CDR3 length: 11 amino acids. CDR3 in DNA: TGTGCCAGCCGCACGGGCGCCGAGCAGTACTTC. This codes for CASRTGAEQYF.

The V gene is TRBV11-2, the J gene TRBJ2-1, with 13 positions matching TRBD2. CDR1 is SGHAT, CDR2 FQNNGV, per germline. The V gene end was trimmed by 0 bases and the J gene end by 9 bases; junction bases not matched to a gene: 2. The CDR3 sequence is 15 residues long. The CDR3 here is CASSLETSGRTEQFF. The CDR3 region has the DNA TGTGCCAGCAGCTTAGAGACTAGCGGGAGGACTGAGCAGTTCTTC.

In the case of this clone: The sample holds other DNA sequences that translate to the same CDR3. V usage is TRBV6-5 and J usage is TRBJ2-7; TRBD2 agrees at 12 bases. This CDR3 region has 16 residues. CDR1 MNHEY and CDR2 SVGAGI come from the germline V gene. V trimming: 0 bases; J trimming: 1 base; junction bases outside the gene matches: 1. The CDR3 sequence: CASSYSGTSGSYEQYF. The CDR3 coding sequence is TGTGCCAGCAGTTACTCCGGGACTAGCGGGTCCTACGAGCAGTACTTC.

The CDR3 here is CASSIPPLRQGVNTGELFF. The DNA of the CDR3 is TGTGCCAGTAGTATCCCCCCTCTCAGGCAGGGGGTAAACACCGGGGAGCTGTTTTTT. This chain joins TRBV19 and TRBJ2-2; 7 nucleotides align to TRBD1. With V trimmed by 3 bases and J by 2 bases, 15 bases remained unmatched. The CDR3 contains 19 residues. Germline V gene data show CDR1 as LNHDA and CDR2 as SQIVND (reference sequence).

The chain has TRBV6-5 and TRBJ1-1, with 7 bases aligning to TRBD1. The ends lost 0 bases at V and 2 bases at J; junction bases unmatched: 3. Germline values: CDR1 MNHEY, CDR2 SVGAGI. CDR3 length: 15 amino acids. CDR3 region: CASSYSTGLNTEAFF. The CDR3 DNA is TGTGCCAGCAGTTACTCGACAGGGCTAAACACTGAAGCTTTCTTT.

The chain employs TRBV18 and TRBJ2-7; the D gene is possibly TRBD1 (6 bases). CDR3 length equals 13 residues. Deletions cut 6 bases from V and 4 bases from J, with 13 bases between. Germline loops: CDR1 KGHSH, CDR2 LQKENI. The CDR3 nucleotides read TGTGCCAGCTCCCCAGTTCAGGGGTACGAGCAGTACTTC. Its protein is CASSPVQGYEQYF.

This clone appeared a single time. The chain has TRBV15 and TRBJ1-4; D unclear. The CDR3 has 16 residues. Per germline, CDR1 LNHNV and CDR2 YYDKDF (reference sequence). V was pared by 4 bases and J by 0 bases, with 12 bases between. The CDR3 is CATSIFSGTTNEKLFF. The CDR3 nucleotides are TGTGCCACCAGCATTTTTTCCGGGACAACTAATGAAAAACTGTTTTTT.

This clone was counted once. The rearrangement joins TRBV27 to TRBJ2-3, with 12 bases fitting TRBD2. The V gene end was trimmed by 6 bases and the J gene end by 8 bases; junction bases not matched to a gene: 3. The CDR3 sequence is 13 residues long. Germline V gene lookup returns CDR1 MNHEY and CDR2 SMNVEV (reference sequence). The CDR3 region has the DNA TGTGCCAGCAGCCTAGCGGGAGGGGGTACGCAGTATTTT. Translation: CASSLAGGGTQYF.

The rearrangement links TRBV4-1 to TRBJ2-7, with D possibly matching TRBD1 (7 bases). The CDR3 spans 15 residues. Germline V CDR1 and CDR2: MGHRA, YSYEKL. V lost 1 base to trimming and J lost 2 bases, with 12 bases between them. CDR3 amino acids: CASSQGGDSTYEQYF. The CDR3 DNA sequence: TGCGCCAGCAGCCAAGGCGGGGACAGTACCTACGAGCAGTACTTC.

The chain carries TRBV5-6 and TRBJ1-2, with D tentatively TRBD1 (5 bases). This CDR3 is built from 14 residues. Looked up from germline, CDR1 is SGHDT and CDR2 is YYEEEE. With 3 bases removed from V and 6 bases from J, the gap between germline ends came to 15 bases. CDR3 bases: TGTGCCAGCAGCTGGGGACGGGGGATTGATGGCTACACCTTC. Translation: CASSWGRGIDGYTF.

The chain employs TRBV19 and TRBJ1-5; D gene ambiguous. The CDR3 spans 12 residues. Germline V gene sequence: CDR1 LNHDA, CDR2 SQIVND (reference sequence). Trimming removed 3 bases from V and 4 bases from J, with 4 bases in between. The CDR3 sequence: CASSIINQPQHF. As DNA, the CDR3 is TGTGCCAGTAGTATTATAAATCAGCCCCAGCATTTT.

The V and J genes are TRBV29-1 and TRBJ2-7; TRBD1 matches at 7 bases. Germline trimming cut 4 bases from V and 2 bases from J; bases unmatched to any gene: 5. CDR3 size: 13 residues. CDR1 is SQVTM, CDR2 ANQGSEA, per germline. CDR3 in DNA: TGCAGCGTTGTAACAGGGGAACCCTACGAGCAGTACTTC. Translating it yields CSVVTGEPYEQYF.

The J gene is TRBJ1-6, the V gene TRBV3-1 (or the pseudogene TRBV3-2); 8 bases line up with TRBD1. The germline V gene has CDR1 LGHDT and CDR2 YNNKEL (reference sequence). Trimming took 6 bases from V and 16 from J; bases not matched to a gene: 8. The CDR3 sequence is 12 residues long. The CDR3: CASRAKTGELHF. CDR3 in DNA: TGTGCCAGCAGGGCGAAGACAGGGGAGCTCCACTTT.

The rearrangement links TRBV14 to TRBJ1-1; TRBD1 matches at 7 bases. Germline CDR1 SGHDN, CDR2 FVKESK. The CDR3 loop spans 17 amino acids. V trimming: 1 base; J trimming: 5 bases; junction bases outside the gene matches: 13. CDR3 DNA sequence: TGTGCCAGCAGCCAAGGGCAGGGGGAGTTGGAAGAGACTGAAGCTTTCTTT. Protein sequence: CASSQGQGELEETEAFF.

The table lists this clone with a few counts. This rearrangement joins TRBV5-5 to TRBJ1-2, with D hard to call. The germline V gene encodes CDR1 SGHKS and CDR2 YYEKEE (reference sequence). Trimming cost V 0 bases and J 8 bases, with 11 bases left between them. This CDR3 contains 13 residues. The CDR3 loop reads CASSLDSFGGYTF. The CDR3 DNA follows: TGTGCCAGCAGCTTGGACAGCTTCGGCGGCTACACCTTC.

This clone was found once. The chain employs TRBV6-6 and TRBJ1-1; D gene uncertain. V was clipped by 0 bases and J by 1 base, with 6 bases between them. Per the germline V gene, CDR1 is MNHNY and CDR2 is SVGAGI (reference sequence). The CDR3 has 14 residues. CDR3: CASSYSDQNTEAFF. CDR3 coding DNA: TGTGCCAGCAGTTACTCGGACCAGAACACTGAAGCTTTCTTT.

The rearrangement links TRBV11-1 to TRBJ2-3; TRBD2 matches at 7 bases. The CDR3 spans 15 residues. The J segment lost 4 bases and the V segment lost 2 bases, leaving 6 bases of the junction unmatched. CDR1 is SGHAT and CDR2 is FQDESV in the germline V gene (reference sequence). This chain's CDR3 is CASSLRRETSDTQYF. The CDR3 bases are TGTGCCAGCAGCTTAAGGCGGGAGACGTCAGATACGCAGTATTTT.

The chain employs TRBV9 and TRBJ2-7; TRBD2 aligns across 8 bases. V was clipped by 0 bases and J by 6 bases; unmatched bases: 8. The CDR3 has 15 residues. The V gene's germline CDR1 is SGDLS and CDR2 YYNGEE. CDR3 coding DNA: TGTGCCAGCAGCGTAGGTCAGCGGGAGTTGGGCGAGCAGTACTTC. Translating it yields CASSVGQRELGEQYF.